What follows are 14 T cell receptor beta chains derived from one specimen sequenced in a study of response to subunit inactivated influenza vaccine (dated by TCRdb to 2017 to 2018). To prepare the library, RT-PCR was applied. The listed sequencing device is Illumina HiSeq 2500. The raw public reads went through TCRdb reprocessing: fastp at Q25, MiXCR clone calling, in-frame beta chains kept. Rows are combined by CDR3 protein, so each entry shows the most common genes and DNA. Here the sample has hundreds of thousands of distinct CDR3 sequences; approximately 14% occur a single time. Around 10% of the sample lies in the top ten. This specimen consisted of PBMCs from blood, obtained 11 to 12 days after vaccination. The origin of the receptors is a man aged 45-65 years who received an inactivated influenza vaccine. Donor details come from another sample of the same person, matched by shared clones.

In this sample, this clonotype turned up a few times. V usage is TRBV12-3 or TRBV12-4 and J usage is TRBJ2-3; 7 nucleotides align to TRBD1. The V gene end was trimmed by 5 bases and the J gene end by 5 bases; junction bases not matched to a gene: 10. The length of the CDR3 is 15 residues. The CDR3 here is CASSKNRGRGDTQYF. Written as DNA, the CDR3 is TGTGCCAGCAGTAAGAACAGGGGTCGTGGAGATACGCAGTATTTT.

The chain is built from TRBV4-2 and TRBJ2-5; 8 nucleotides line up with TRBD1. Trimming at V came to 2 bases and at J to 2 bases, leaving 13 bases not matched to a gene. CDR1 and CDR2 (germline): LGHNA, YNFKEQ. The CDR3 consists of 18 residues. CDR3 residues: CASSQRGAGGAGQETQYF. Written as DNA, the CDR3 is TGTGCCAGCAGCCAAAGAGGTGCAGGGGGCGCAGGGCAAGAGACCCAGTACTTC.

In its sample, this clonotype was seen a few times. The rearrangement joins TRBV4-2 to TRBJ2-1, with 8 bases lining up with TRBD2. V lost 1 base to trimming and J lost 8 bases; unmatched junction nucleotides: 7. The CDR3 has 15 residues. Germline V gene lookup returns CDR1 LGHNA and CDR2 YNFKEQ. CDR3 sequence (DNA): TGTGCCAGCAGCCAAGGGTCAAGCGGGAGAGATGAGCAGTTCTTC. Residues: CASSQGSSGRDEQFF.

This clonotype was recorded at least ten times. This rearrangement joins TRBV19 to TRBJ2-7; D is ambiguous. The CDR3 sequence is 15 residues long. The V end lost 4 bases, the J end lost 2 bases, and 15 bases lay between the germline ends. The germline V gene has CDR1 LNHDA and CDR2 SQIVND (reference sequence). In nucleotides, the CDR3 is TGTGCCAGTAGTACCGATCCCATCGGACCCTACGAGCAGTACTTC. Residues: CASSTDPIGPYEQYF.

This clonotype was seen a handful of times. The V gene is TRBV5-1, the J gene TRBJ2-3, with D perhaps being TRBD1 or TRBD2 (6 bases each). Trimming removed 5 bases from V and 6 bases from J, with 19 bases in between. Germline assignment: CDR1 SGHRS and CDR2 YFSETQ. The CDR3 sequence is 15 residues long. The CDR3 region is CASSLSGGRGDTQYF. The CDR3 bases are TGCGCCAGCAGTTTATCCGGGGGCCGGGGCGATACGCAGTATTTT.

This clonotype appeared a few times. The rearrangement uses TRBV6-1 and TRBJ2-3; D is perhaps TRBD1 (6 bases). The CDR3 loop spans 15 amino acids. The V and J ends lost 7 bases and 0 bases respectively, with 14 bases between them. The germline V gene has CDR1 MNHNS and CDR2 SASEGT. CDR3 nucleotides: TGTGCCAGCACTCAGGGGACAACTAGCACAGATACGCAGTATTTT. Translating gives CASTQGTTSTDTQYF.

CDR3 region: CASSSGLDYEQYF. The CDR3 nucleotides read TGTGCCAGCAGTTCGGGGCTCGACTACGAGCAGTACTTC. The rearrangement links TRBV25-1 to TRBJ2-7, with D possibly being TRBD1 or TRBD2 (5 bases each). V was clipped by 5 bases and J by 3 bases, with 11 bases between them. The CDR3 extends over 13 amino acids. CDR1 and CDR2 from the germline V gene are MGHDK and SYGVNS.

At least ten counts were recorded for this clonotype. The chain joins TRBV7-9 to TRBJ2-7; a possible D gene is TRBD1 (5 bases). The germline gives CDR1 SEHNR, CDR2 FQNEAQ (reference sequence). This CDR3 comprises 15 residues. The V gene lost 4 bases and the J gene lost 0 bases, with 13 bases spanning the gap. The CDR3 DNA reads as TGTGCCAGCAGCTGGCCAGGGCAGGGCTCCTACGAGCAGTACTTC. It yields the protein CASSWPGQGSYEQYF.

CDR3 bases: TGTGCCAGCAGCCTGACAGGGGGAGGGAATTCACCCCTCCACTTT. This gives the protein CASSLTGGGNSPLHF. The chain has TRBV12-3 or TRBV12-4 and TRBJ1-6, with 9 bases matching TRBD1. Trimming at V came to 6 bases and at J to 7 bases, leaving 7 bases not matched to a gene. This CDR3 region has 15 residues.

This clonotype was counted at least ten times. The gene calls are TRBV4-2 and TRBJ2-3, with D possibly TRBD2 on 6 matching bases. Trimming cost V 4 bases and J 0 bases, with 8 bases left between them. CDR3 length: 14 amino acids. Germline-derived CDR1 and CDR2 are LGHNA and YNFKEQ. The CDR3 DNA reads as TGTGCCAGCAGCCCCGGGACTAGCACAGATACGCAGTATTTT. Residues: CASSPGTSTDTQYF.

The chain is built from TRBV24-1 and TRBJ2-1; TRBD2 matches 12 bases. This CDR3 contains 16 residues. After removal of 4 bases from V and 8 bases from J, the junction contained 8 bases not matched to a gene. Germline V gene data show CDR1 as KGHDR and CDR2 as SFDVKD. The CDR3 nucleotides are TGTGCCACCAGTGACACGACTAGCGGGAGAGGTTATGAGCAGTTCTTC. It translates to CATSDTTSGRGYEQFF.

CDR3 amino acids: CSARDPGEVNTEAFF. The CDR3 DNA sequence: TGCAGTGCTAGAGATCCAGGGGAGGTGAACACTGAAGCTTTCTTT. This sequence joins TRBV20-1 and TRBJ1-1; the D gene is possibly TRBD1 (6 bases). This CDR3 is built from 15 residues. The germline V gene has CDR1 DFQATT and CDR2 SNEGSKA (reference sequence). V dropped 0 bases and J dropped 0 bases, with 11 bases sitting between them.

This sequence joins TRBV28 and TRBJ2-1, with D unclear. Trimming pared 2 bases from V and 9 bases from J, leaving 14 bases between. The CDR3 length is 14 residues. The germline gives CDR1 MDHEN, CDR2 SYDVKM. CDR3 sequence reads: CASSLPHLDSEQFF. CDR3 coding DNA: TGTGCCAGCAGTTTACCCCACTTGGATAGTGAGCAGTTCTTC.

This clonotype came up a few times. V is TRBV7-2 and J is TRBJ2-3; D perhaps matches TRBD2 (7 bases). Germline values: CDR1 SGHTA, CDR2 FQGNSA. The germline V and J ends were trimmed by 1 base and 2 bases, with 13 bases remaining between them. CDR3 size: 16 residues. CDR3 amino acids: CASSLGGGGFTDTQYF. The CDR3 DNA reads TGTGCCAGCAGCTTAGGGGGCGGGGGCTTCACAGATACGCAGTATTTT.